The clone carrying this T cell receptor beta chain was counted between two and nine times. Its target is unknown. The data were taken from a study of OX40 agonist ivuxolimab in advanced cancers. Study background: A partial response was reached by three patients: one with hepatocellular carcinoma and two with cutaneous melanoma.

Overall study findings and caveats: Patients with a partial response at 0.1-3.0 mg/kg had among the lowest clonal expansion.

TCRdb's copy holds only in-frame clones and misses some; the assay was immunoSEQ multiplex PCR. Seen here are around 30,000 clones, 80% to 85% observed once, and the top ten hold 2.6%. CDR1 is SNHLY, CDR2 FYNNEI, per germline. The CDR3 contains 15 residues. The V end was cut by 4 bases, the J end by 4 bases, with 14 bases between. Sampling times: baseline, cycle 4 day 1, cycle 7 day 1. The sequence came from an adult with an advanced solid tumor such as melanoma, head and neck, liver or kidney cancer. The chain combines TRBV2 with TRBJ1-5, with D possibly TRBD1 on 5 matching bases. Sequenced material: CD4+ or CD8+ T cells sorted from blood, taken in a trial of the OX40 agonist ivuxolimab. In nucleotides, the CDR3 is TGTGCCAGCAGTGGGACACTGACAGAGAATCAGCCCCAGCATTTT. Protein product: CASSGTLTENQPQHF.